Sequencing of this TCR beta chain was carried out in a study of blood T cell repertoires in COVID-19. CDR3 length: 14 amino acids. Per the germline V gene, CDR1 is GTSNPN and CDR2 is SVGIG (reference sequence). Unmatched junction bases numbered 6, after V lost 5 bases and J lost 4 bases. Data came from immunoSEQ multiplex PCR; TCRdb stores just in-frame clones and leaves some out. The sample has roughly 400,000 clones; 80% to 90% are singletons. This receptor was obtained from a woman aged 45-59 years who had recovered from COVID-19. The sequenced sample consisted of PBMCs or T cells enriched from blood (not recorded which). The chain recombines TRBV30 with TRBJ1-3, with 9 bases fitting TRBD1. CDR3 in DNA: TGTGCCTGGGACAGGGGGAAGGCGGGAAACACCATATATTTT. Translating it yields CAWDRGKAGNTIYF.